This TCR beta chain was captured in a study of graft-versus-host responses after intestinal transplantation. For the study at large: Recipients underwent multivisceral, liver-intestinal, or isolated intestinal transplants.

Method: immunoSEQ multiplex PCR; TCRdb's copy keeps in-frame clones and lacks some. The repertoire holds about 90,000 clones, with more than 85% as singletons. Turning to this clone: The antigen is unknown.

This CDR3 is 16 amino acids long. The V and J ends lost 6 bases and 2 bases, in that order; junction bases with no gene match: 12. The V gene's germline CDR1 is SNHLY and CDR2 FYNNEI. This clonotype originated in a human donor who received an intestinal transplant. This sequence joins TRBV2 and TRBJ1-1; TRBD1 agrees at 7 bases. The sequenced sample was unstimulated CD8+ T cells sorted from spleen or lymph node cells, obtained before intestinal transplant. Written as DNA, the CDR3 is TGTGCCAGCAGCCTCGACAGGGAAGGACTTAACACTGAAGCTTTCTTT. Protein sequence: CASSLDREGLNTEAFF.